A single sample is the source of the 9 T cell receptor beta chains below, sequenced in a study of T cells after yellow fever vaccination. TCRdb passed the 5' RACE reads through MiXCR, listing each CDR3 protein once. The sample lists hundreds of thousands of distinct CDR3 sequences, around 20% seen once, with about 18% in the top ten. The sample in question was PBMCs, obtained before the yellow fever booster vaccination. The origin of the receptors is a man younger than 35 who received the YFV17D yellow fever vaccine.

Here the CDR3 reads CASSPLGGAGVHNEQFF. The CDR3 nucleotides are TGTGCCAGCAGTCCCCTCGGAGGAGCGGGGGTCCACAATGAGCAGTTCTTC. V usage is TRBV27 and J usage is TRBJ2-1, with TRBD2 matching over 8 bases. The CDR3 contains 17 residues. Germline values: CDR1 MNHEY, CDR2 SMNVEV (reference sequence). The junction had 14 bases not matched to a gene; V was cut back by 5 bases and J by 5 bases.

The chain recombines TRBV7-3 with TRBJ2-2, with D unresolved. The germline CDR1 and CDR2 sequences are SGHTA and FQGTGA. Trimming left V 7 bases short and J 0 bases short, with 12 bases between. This CDR3 is built from 15 residues. The CDR3 region is CASIFDHTNTGELFF. CDR3 DNA sequence: TGTGCCAGCATCTTCGACCACACGAACACCGGGGAGCTGTTTTTT.

This chain uses TRBV5-1 with TRBJ2-3; no reliable D call. The V end lost 1 base, the J end lost 6 bases, and 9 bases lay between the germline ends. Germline CDR1 reads SGHRS; CDR2 reads YFSETQ. This CDR3 spans 13 amino acids. CDR3 DNA: TGCGCCAGCAGCTTGCGTGAACCGGATACGCAGTATTTT. This codes for CASSLREPDTQYF. Looking up the rest from reference TRBV5-1 and TRBJ2-3 gives the full variable domain: KAGVTQTPRYLIKTRGQQVTLSCSPISGHRSVSWYQQTPGQGLQFLFEYFSETQRNKGNFPGRFSGRQFSNSRSEMNVSTLELGDSALYLCASSLREPDTQYFGPGTRLTVL.

The chain carries TRBV28 and TRBJ2-5; D possibly corresponds to TRBD2 (7 bases). The CDR3 contains 16 residues. The ends were cut back, 6 bases at V and 5 bases at J, with 22 bases in the middle. Per germline, CDR1 MDHEN and CDR2 SYDVKM. For the CDR3, the DNA is TGTGCCAGCAGCTATCAAAACAGGGACTACCGGGAGACCCAGTACTTC. The encoded protein is CASSYQNRDYRETQYF. The entire variable domain, with the rest obtained from reference TRBV28 and TRBJ2-5, is as follows: DVKVTQSSRYLVKRTGEKVFLECVQDMDHENMFWYRQDPGLGLRLIYFSYDVKMKEKGDIPEGYSVSREKKERFSLILESASTNQTSMYLCASSYQNRDYRETQYFGPGTRLLVL.

CDR3 DNA sequence: TGTGCCAGCAGCTTCCAGGGAGCGCTGTTCTTC. Its translation is CASSFQGALFF. The gene calls are TRBV5-6 and TRBJ2-1; D is possibly TRBD1 or TRBD2 (5 bases each). The V gene lost 2 bases and the J gene lost 15 bases, with 12 bases spanning the gap. Germline values: CDR1 SGHDT, CDR2 YYEEEE. The CDR3 extends over 11 amino acids.

The genes are TRBV4-1 and TRBJ2-5; TRBD2 matches at 9 bases. The CDR3 is 20 residues long. The junction had 18 bases not matched to a gene; V was cut back by 2 bases and J by 2 bases. Looked up from germline, CDR1 is MGHRA and CDR2 is YSYEKL. In DNA, the CDR3 is TGCGCCAGCAGCCAAAAGGCGCTGGTGGGCCTAGCGGGGCCTCAAGAGACCCAGTACTTC. This gives the protein CASSQKALVGLAGPQETQYF.

The chain couples TRBV20-1 to TRBJ1-2; D is unresolved. V lost 3 bases to trimming and J lost 3 bases, with 11 bases between them. Germline CDR1 DFQATT, CDR2 SNEGSKA (reference sequence). CDR3 size: 13 residues. CDR3 residues: CSARPPAYYGYTF. CDR3 sequence (DNA): TGCAGTGCTAGGCCCCCAGCGTACTATGGCTACACCTTC.

This chain joins TRBV7-8 and TRBJ2-7; D perhaps matches TRBD2 (5 bases). V lost 2 bases and J 3 bases, leaving 8 bases between the germline ends. The CDR3 covers 13 residues. The V gene's germline CDR1 is SGHVS and CDR2 FQNEAQ. The CDR3 DNA reads TGTGCCAGCAGCTTAACGGGGTTCTACGAGCAGTACGTC. Amino acids: CASSLTGFYEQYV.

The chain has TRBV12-3 or TRBV12-4 and TRBJ2-5; 9 bases line up with TRBD1. The junction had 5 bases not matched to a gene; V was cut back by 4 bases and J by 5 bases. This CDR3 spans 14 amino acids. The DNA for the CDR3 is TGTGCCAGCAGTTCGACAGGGGGTGTGGAGACCCAGTACTTC. The encoded protein is CASSSTGGVETQYF.